The source of this T cell receptor (beta chain) is a study of cytomegalovirus exposure and HLA in healthy donors. Study information: Of more than 350 genotyped donors, around 84% clustered with self-reported Caucasian donors. Study-wide results and caveats: The study recorded 150 to 200 TCR beta chains that were cytomegalovirus-associated.

As to this clone: No antigen is known for it.

In the PCR, 60 Vbeta and 13 Jbeta primers were used. The protocol was immunoSEQ multiplex PCR, while the TCRdb copy is restricted to in-frame clones and leaves out a portion. The sample yields 200,000 to 250,000 clones, around 73% seen once. Deletions cut 6 bases from V and 1 base from J, with 15 bases between. The CDR3 is 15 amino acids. Germline lookup yields CDR1 MDHEN and CDR2 SYDVKM. V is TRBV28 and J is TRBJ1-1, with a possible D match to TRBD1 (5 bases). The TCR sequence derives from a male donor in good health and CMV-seronegative. The sequencing sample was made of PBMCs. CDR3 sequence (DNA): TGTGCCAGCAGACCTGACAGTTTAGGGAACACTGAAGCTTTCTTT. Encoded protein: CASRPDSLGNTEAFF. Using reference TRBV28 and TRBJ1-1 for the parts outside the CDR3, the full variable domain is DVKVTQSSRYLVKRTGEKVFLECVQDMDHENMFWYRQDPGLGLRLIYFSYDVKMKEKGDIPEGYSVSREKKERFSLILESASTNQTSMYLCASRPDSLGNTEAFFGQGTRLTVV.